Listed below are T cell receptor beta chains from one sample, sequenced in a study of cytomegalovirus exposure and HLA in healthy donors. The assay was immunoSEQ multiplex PCR, and TCRdb's table has in-frame clones only and misses some. The sample records under 200,000 clones, about 59% being singletons. Sequencing was carried out using PBMCs. Source of these receptors: a man in his forties or fifties in good health and CMV-seronegative. The CDR3 runs from the conserved cysteine through the conserved F or W. The order of the fields is CDR3 protein, CDR3 DNA, clone size, V gene, J gene, CDR3 length, D gene. A D gene is named only where the DNA matches it firmly. Rows give clone size only sometimes, using once, few, many, or a class for an expanded clone.

CSVQGSATNEKLFF,TGCAGCGTACAGGGGTCCGCAACTAATGAAAAACTGTTTTTT,.,TRBV29-1,TRBJ1-4,14,TRBD1
CASSSTSGGGTDTQYF,TGTGCCAGCAGTAGTACTAGCGGGGGAGGGACAGATACGCAGTATTTT,.,TRBV6-6,TRBJ2-3,16,TRBD2
CASTTLAGNYNEQFF,TGTGCCAGCACTACGCTAGCGGGAAACTACAATGAGCAGTTCTTC,.,TRBV6-1,TRBJ2-1,15,TRBD2
CASSLEGAGELFF,TGCGCCAGCAGCTTGGAGGGGGCCGGGGAGCTGTTTTTT,.,TRBV5-1,TRBJ2-2,13,.
CASSSLDSVNQPQHF,TGTGCCAGCAGCTCTTTGGACAGTGTCAATCAGCCCCAGCATTTT,.,TRBV7-2,TRBJ1-5,15,.
CASSIRGAGNQPQHF,TGTGCCAGTAGTATCCGGGGAGCAGGCAATCAGCCCCAGCATTTT,.,TRBV19,TRBJ1-5,15,.
CASSPSLGLQHTGELFF,TGCGCCAGCAGCCCCAGCCTGGGACTTCAACACACCGGGGAGCTGTTTTTT,few,TRBV5-1,TRBJ2-2,17,.
CASSDRGLAATDTQYF,TGTGCCAGCAGTGACCGAGGACTAGCGGCCACAGATACGCAGTATTTT,.,TRBV6-4,TRBJ2-3,16,TRBD2
CASSRNQGSNQPQHF,TGTGCCAGCAGCCGAAACCAGGGTAGCAATCAGCCCCAGCATTTT,few,TRBV2,TRBJ1-5,15,.
CASSEYGHNQETQYF,TGTGCCAGCAGTGAATACGGACATAATCAAGAGACCCAGTACTTC,once,TRBV25-1,TRBJ2-5,15,.
CASSSGGPSYNEQFF,TGTGCCAGCAGTTCGGGGGGGCCCTCCTACAATGAGCAGTTCTTC,.,TRBV5-4,TRBJ2-1,15,TRBD2
CASSRRGGDTGELFF,TGCGCCAGCAGCAGGAGGGGAGGCGACACCGGGGAGCTGTTTTTT,.,TRBV5-1,TRBJ2-2,15,.
CASSGAESPLHF,TGTGCCAGCTCAGGGGCCGAATCACCCCTCCACTTT,.,TRBV18,TRBJ1-6,12,.
CAISPGTSGSYEQYF,TGTGCCATCAGTCCCGGGACTAGCGGCTCCTACGAGCAGTACTTC,.,TRBV10-3,TRBJ2-7,15,TRBD2
CATSREAGGYNEQFF,TGTGCCACCAGCAGAGAGGCGGGAGGGTACAATGAGCAGTTCTTC,.,TRBV15,TRBJ2-1,15,TRBD2
CASSIWGQITDTQYF,TGTGCCAGCAGCATCTGGGGACAGATAACAGATACGCAGTATTTT,.,TRBV7-3,TRBJ2-3,15,TRBD1
CASSEQWGADTQYF,TGTGCCAGCAGCGAACAGTGGGGGGCAGATACGCAGTATTTT,few,TRBV7-8,TRBJ2-3,14,.
CASSSRRGRVLETQYF,TGTGCCAGCAGCTCCAGACGCGGCAGGGTATTGGAGACCCAGTACTTC,.,TRBV11-1,TRBJ2-5,16,.